The 2 T cell receptor beta chains listed next were all sequenced from one sample in a study of cytomegalovirus exposure and HLA in healthy donors. The PCR contained 60 Vbeta and 13 Jbeta primers. Method: immunoSEQ multiplex PCR; TCRdb's copy keeps in-frame clones and lacks some. The repertoire consists of fewer than 120,000 clones, with 79% occurring once and the leading ten covering about 6.8%. The source material was PBMCs. These receptors originate from a man under 40 in good health and CMV-seropositive.

The genes are TRBV27 and TRBJ2-2, with a weak D call TRBD2 (5 bases). This CDR3 spans 14 amino acids. Trimming removed 5 bases from V and 0 bases from J, with 7 bases in between. Germline V CDR1 and CDR2: MNHEY, SMNVEV (reference sequence). This chain's CDR3 is CASSGRTNTGELFF. DNA for the CDR3: TGTGCCAGCAGTGGGAGAACGAACACCGGGGAGCTGTTTTTT.

The chain employs TRBV6-4 and TRBJ1-5, with D perhaps TRBD1 (6 bases). Germline CDR1 reads MRHNA; CDR2 reads SNTAGT. Deletions cut 6 bases from V and 2 bases from J, with 17 bases between. The CDR3 sequence is 16 residues long. CDR3 sequence reads: CASRDTGQWGNQPQHF. CDR3 DNA: TGTGCCAGCAGGGACACAGGGCAATGGGGCAATCAGCCCCAGCATTTT.